A selection of T cell receptor beta chains follows, all from one sample in a study of memory CD4+ T cells and cytomegalovirus serostatus. Here immunoSEQ multiplex PCR was the method, and the copy in TCRdb shows in-frame clones only, minus some. The table lists tens of thousands of clones, about 81% of them singletons. What was sequenced was memory CD4+ T cells from blood. Receptors originate from an adult in good health and CMV-seronegative. Each CDR3 is given with its conserved first and last residue. The D gene is left open where the match is weak. Expanded clones get a size class; other rows say once, few or many, or leave the size out.

TRBV11-2,TRBJ1-3,-,-,TGTGCCAGCAGCTTAAGGGGACACTTCTCTGGAAACACCATATATTTT,CASSLRGHFSGNTIYF
TRBV29-1,TRBJ1-2,-,TRBD1,TGCAGCGGGGGACAGGGTTACTATGGCTACACCTTC,CSGGQGYYGYTF
TRBV7-6,TRBJ1-5,once,-,TGTGCCAGCAGCTTAGACAGGGATCAGCCCCAGCATTTT,CASSLDRDQPQHF
TRBV15,TRBJ2-7,medium-sized,-,TGTGCCACCAGCAGAAAAGGGGCCTACGAGCAGTACTTC,CATSRKGAYEQYF
TRBV6-1,TRBJ2-3,-,-,TGTGCCAGCAGGAAGGGTATGTCGGCGCAGTATTTT,CASRKGMSAQYF
TRBV7-2,TRBJ2-7,-,TRBD2,TGTGCCGGCAGCTTAGCCGTGGGACTACGTAACGAGCAGTACTTC,CAGSLAVGLRNEQYF
TRBV5-6,TRBJ2-7,-,TRBD1,TGTGCCAGCAGCTCGCGGACAGGGAACTCCTACGAGCAGTACTTC,CASSSRTGNSYEQYF
TRBV9,TRBJ1-1,few,-,TGTGCCAGCAGCGTAGCGGGGGGGTACTTCACTGAAGCTTTCTTT,CASSVAGGYFTEAFF
TRBV4-1,TRBJ2-7,-,TRBD2,TGCGCCAGCAGCCAAGTGTGGAGCGGGAGGATCTCCTACGAGCAGTACTTC,CASSQVWSGRISYEQYF
TRBV18,TRBJ1-2,-,-,TGTGCCAGCTCACCAGATCTCGACTATGGCTACACCTTC,CASSPDLDYGYTF
TRBV9,TRBJ2-1,-,TRBD2,TGTGCCAGCAGCGCCCGCTCTTTAGCGGGAGGTCGGAATGAGCAGTTCTTC,CASSARSLAGGRNEQFF
TRBV5-5,TRBJ2-5,few,-,TGTGCCAGCAGCTTGGGAGCTGGGGGGTTGGCTCGGCAAGAGACCCAGTACTTC,CASSLGAGGLARQETQYF
TRBV5-1,TRBJ2-5,-,-,TGCGCCAGCAGCTTAAACAGGGGAGGCGAGACCCAGTACTTC,CASSLNRGGETQYF
TRBV19,TRBJ1-3,few,-,TGTGCCAGTAGGGCAGACCGGGCCTCTGGAAACACCATATATTTT,CASRADRASGNTIYF
TRBV7-2,TRBJ2-2,-,TRBD2,TGTGCCAGCAGCCTAGGTCTAGCGGGGGGGAACACCGGGGAGCTGTTTTTT,CASSLGLAGGNTGELFF
TRBV28,TRBJ2-7,-,-,TGTGCCAGCAGTCGACCTACCACAGGGTACGAGCAGTACTTC,CASSRPTTGYEQYF
TRBV10-3,TRBJ1-2,-,TRBD1,TGTGCCATCAGTGAAATTCCGGGACAGGGGGGTAACTATGGCTACACCTTC,CAISEIPGQGGNYGYTF
TRBV19,TRBJ1-3,-,-,TGTGCCAGTAGTAGGTTCACAGATGGAAACACCATATATTTT,CASSRFTDGNTIYF
TRBV4-2,TRBJ2-5,-,TRBD2,TGTGCCAGCAGCCAAGATCCTAGCGGGAGTACCCAAGAGACCCAGTACTTC,CASSQDPSGSTQETQYF
TRBV18,TRBJ1-1,-,-,TGTGCCAGCTCACGCTACCCTGGATCACGACGGGGGAACACTGAAGCTTTCTTT,CASSRYPGSRRGNTEAFF
TRBV18,TRBJ2-1,-,-,TGTGCCAGCTCACCAATCCGGAGCCTGATGGGGAATGAGCAGTTCTTC,CASSPIRSLMGNEQFF
TRBV30,TRBJ1-1,-,-,TGTGCCTGGAGTTTAACAGGCTTGGGTACTGAAGCTTTCTTT,CAWSLTGLGTEAFF
TRBV5-1,TRBJ2-7,-,-,TGCGCCAGCAGCTTGACCACAGGCGACGAGCAGTACTTC,CASSLTTGDEQYF
TRBV6-1,TRBJ1-2,-,TRBD1,TGTGCCAGTAGACCGGGACAGGGCTATGGCTACACCTTC,CASRPGQGYGYTF
TRBV6-5,TRBJ2-7,-,-,TGTGCCAGCAGTTATACCCGGGGGCCAGGCTACGAGCAGTACTTC,CASSYTRGPGYEQYF
TRBV6-5,TRBJ2-2,-,-,TGTGCCAGCAGGTACGGACAGTTTGGATCATCCGGGGAGCTGTTTTTT,CASRYGQFGSSGELFF
TRBV19,TRBJ1-5,-,TRBD1,TGTGCCAGTACCATAACCGGGACAGGGCGCAATCAGCCCCAGCATTTT,CASTITGTGRNQPQHF
TRBV25-1,TRBJ1-2,-,-,TGTGCCAGCAGGGCCCGAAGTTCAATGAGCCACACCTTC,CASRARSSMSHTF
TRBV5-1,TRBJ2-7,-,TRBD1,TGCGCCAGCAGCTCCGGGACAGGTGATTACGAGCAGTACTTC,CASSSGTGDYEQYF
TRBV7-2,TRBJ2-5,-,-,TGTGCCAGCAGCCTTGAGGGGGGCAGGGGATGGGAGACCCAGTACTTC,CASSLEGGRGWETQYF
TRBV6-1,TRBJ1-4,-,-,TGTGCCAGCCTGGGAGGGATTGAAAAACTGTTTTTT,CASLGGIEKLFF
TRBV5-1,TRBJ1-3,-,-,TGCGCCAGCAGCTTGTCGCCCAGCCTAAACTCTGGTGGAAACACCATATATTTT,CASSLSPSLNSGGNTIYF